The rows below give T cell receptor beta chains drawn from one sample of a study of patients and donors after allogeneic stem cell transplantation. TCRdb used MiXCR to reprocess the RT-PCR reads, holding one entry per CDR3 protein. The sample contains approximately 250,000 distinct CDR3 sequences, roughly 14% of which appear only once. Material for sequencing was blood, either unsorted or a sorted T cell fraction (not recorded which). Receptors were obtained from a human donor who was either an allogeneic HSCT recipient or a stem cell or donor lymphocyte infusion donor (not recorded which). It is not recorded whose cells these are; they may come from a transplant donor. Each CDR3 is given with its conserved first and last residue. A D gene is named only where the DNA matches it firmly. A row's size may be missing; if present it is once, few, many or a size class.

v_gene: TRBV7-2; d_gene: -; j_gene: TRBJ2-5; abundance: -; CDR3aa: CASNSLETQYF; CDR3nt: TGTGCCAGCAATAGCCTGGAGACCCAGTACTTC
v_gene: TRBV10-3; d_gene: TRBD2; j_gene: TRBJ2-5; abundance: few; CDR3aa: CAISERLAGVETQYF; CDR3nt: TGTGCCATCAGCGAACGGCTAGCGGGAGTAGAGACCCAGTACTTC
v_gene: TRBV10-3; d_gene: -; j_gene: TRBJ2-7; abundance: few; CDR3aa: CAISESRYEQYF; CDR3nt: TGTGCCATCAGTGAGTCACGCTACGAGCAGTACTTC
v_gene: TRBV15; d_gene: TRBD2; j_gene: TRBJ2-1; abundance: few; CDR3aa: CATSRASGGPDNEQFF; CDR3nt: TGTGCCACCAGCAGGGCAAGCGGGGGGCCAGACAATGAGCAGTTCTTC
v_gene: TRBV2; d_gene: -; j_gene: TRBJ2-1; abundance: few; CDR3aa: CASSEARGGAVEQFF; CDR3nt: TGTGCCAGCAGTGAAGCGAGGGGGGGGGCGGTTGAGCAGTTCTTC
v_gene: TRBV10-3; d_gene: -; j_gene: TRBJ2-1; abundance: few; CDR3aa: CAIMGPDGEQFF; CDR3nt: TGTGCCATCATGGGGCCAGACGGTGAGCAGTTCTTC
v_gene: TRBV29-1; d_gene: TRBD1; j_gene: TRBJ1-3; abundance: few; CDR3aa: CSANDRGTGNTIYF; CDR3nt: TGCAGCGCGAACGACAGGGGAACTGGAAACACCATATATTTT
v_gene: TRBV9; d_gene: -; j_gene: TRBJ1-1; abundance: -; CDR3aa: CASSGSGKNTEAFF; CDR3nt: TGTGCCAGCAGTGGATCGGGGAAGAACACTGAAGCTTTCTTT
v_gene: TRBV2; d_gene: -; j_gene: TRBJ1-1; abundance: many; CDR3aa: CASSGEGRFGTEAFF; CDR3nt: TGTGCCAGCAGTGGGGAGGGGCGGTTCGGCACTGAAGCTTTCTTT
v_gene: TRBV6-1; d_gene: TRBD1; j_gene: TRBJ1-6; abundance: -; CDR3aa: CASRQGLNSPLHF; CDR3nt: TGTGCCAGCAGACAGGGGTTAAATTCACCCCTCCACTTT
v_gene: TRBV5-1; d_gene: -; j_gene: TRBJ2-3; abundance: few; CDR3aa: CASGDYREPTDTQYF; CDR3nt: TGCGCCAGCGGAGACTACCGGGAGCCCACAGATACGCAGTATTTT
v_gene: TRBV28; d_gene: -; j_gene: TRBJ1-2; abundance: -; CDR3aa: CASSSGKYGYTF; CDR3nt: TGTGCCAGCAGTTCGGGGAAATATGGCTACACCTTC
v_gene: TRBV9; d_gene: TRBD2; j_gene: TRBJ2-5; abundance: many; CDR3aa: CASSVPSGGHGETQYF; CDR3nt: TGTGCCAGCAGCGTCCCAAGCGGGGGCCATGGAGAGACCCAGTACTTC
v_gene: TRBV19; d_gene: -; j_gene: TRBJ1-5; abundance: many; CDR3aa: CASRRPYSNQPQHF; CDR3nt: TGTGCCAGTAGGAGACCCTATAGCAATCAGCCCCAGCATTTT
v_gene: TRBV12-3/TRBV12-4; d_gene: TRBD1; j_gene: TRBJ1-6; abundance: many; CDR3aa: CASSRTGSYNSPLHF; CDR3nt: TGTGCCAGCAGTCGGACAGGCTCCTATAATTCACCCCTCCACTTT
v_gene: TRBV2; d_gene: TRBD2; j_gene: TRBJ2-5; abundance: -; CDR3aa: CASTGTTRGTQYF; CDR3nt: TGTGCCAGCACGGGGACTACTCGTGGGACCCAGTACTTC
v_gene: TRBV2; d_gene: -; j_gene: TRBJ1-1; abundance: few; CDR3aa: CASSGGSRTEAFF; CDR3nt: TGTGCCAGCAGTGGTGGGTCGAGAACTGAAGCTTTCTTT
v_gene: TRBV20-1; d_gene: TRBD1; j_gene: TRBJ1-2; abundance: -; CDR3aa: CSARSQGDGYTF; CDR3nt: TGCAGTGCTAGAAGTCAGGGGGACGGCTACACCTTC
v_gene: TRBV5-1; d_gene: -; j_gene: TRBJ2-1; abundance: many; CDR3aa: CASSFGGGWDNEQFF; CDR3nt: TGCGCCAGCAGCTTTGGTGGGGGCTGGGACAATGAGCAGTTCTTC
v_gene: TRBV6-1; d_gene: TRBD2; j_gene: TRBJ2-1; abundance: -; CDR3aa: CASIPSGRPYNEQFF; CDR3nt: TGTGCCAGCATTCCCAGCGGGAGACCGTACAATGAGCAGTTCTTC
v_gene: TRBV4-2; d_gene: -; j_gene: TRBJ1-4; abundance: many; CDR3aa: CASSQDVLGEKLFF; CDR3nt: TGTGCCAGCAGCCAAGACGTATTGGGCGAAAAACTGTTTTTT
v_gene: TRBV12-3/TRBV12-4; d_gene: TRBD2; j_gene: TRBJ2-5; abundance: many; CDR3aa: CASSIGTSGGRETQYF; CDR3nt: TGTGCCAGCAGTATTGGGACTAGCGGGGGGAGAGAGACCCAGTACTTC
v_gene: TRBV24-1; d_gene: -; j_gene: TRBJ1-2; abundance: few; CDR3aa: CATSDSSGFSLNYGYTF; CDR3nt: TGTGCCACCAGTGATTCGAGCGGGTTTTCTCTTAACTATGGCTACACCTTC
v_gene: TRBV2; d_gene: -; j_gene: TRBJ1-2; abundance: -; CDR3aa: CASSEGGWAVQGGYTF; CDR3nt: TGTGCCAGCAGTGAAGGCGGGTGGGCAGTTCAAGGTGGCTACACCTTC
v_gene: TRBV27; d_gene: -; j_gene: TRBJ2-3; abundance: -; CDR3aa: CASSLRRSGTDTQYF; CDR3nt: TGTGCCAGCAGTTTACGGAGGAGCGGGACAGATACGCAGTATTTT
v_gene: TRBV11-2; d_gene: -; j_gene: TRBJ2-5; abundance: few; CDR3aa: CASSPLRGGTETQYF; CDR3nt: TGTGCCAGCAGCCCCTTGAGGGGGGGGACAGAGACCCAGTACTTC
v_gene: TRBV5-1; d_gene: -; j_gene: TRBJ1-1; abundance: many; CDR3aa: CASTRQRSNTEAFF; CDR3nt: TGCGCCAGCACCCGACAGCGCTCGAACACTGAAGCTTTCTTT
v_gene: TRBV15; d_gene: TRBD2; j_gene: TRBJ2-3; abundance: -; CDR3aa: CATSRYSGGSTDTQYF; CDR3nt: TGTGCCACCAGCAGATATAGCGGGGGGTCCACAGATACGCAGTATTTT
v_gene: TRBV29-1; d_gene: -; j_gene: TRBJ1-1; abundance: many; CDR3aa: CSVVQAGSEAFF; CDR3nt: TGCAGCGTTGTACAGGCGGGCTCTGAAGCTTTCTTT
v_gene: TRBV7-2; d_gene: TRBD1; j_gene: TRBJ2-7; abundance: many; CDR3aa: CASSWAATGAPYEQYF; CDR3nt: TGTGCCAGCAGTTGGGCTGCGACAGGGGCCCCCTACGAGCAGTACTTC
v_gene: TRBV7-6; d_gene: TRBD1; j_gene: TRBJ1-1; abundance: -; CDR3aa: CASSEGQLNTEAFF; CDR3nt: TGTGCCAGCAGCGAGGGACAGTTGAACACTGAAGCTTTCTTT
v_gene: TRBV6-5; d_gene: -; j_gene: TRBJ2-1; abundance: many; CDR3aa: CASSYGPSQFF; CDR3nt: TGTGCCAGCAGTTACGGGCCTAGCCAGTTCTTC
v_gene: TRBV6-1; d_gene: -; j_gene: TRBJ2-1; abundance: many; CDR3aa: CASSDVNRRGNEQFF; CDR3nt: TGTGCCAGCAGTGACGTGAACAGGAGGGGCAATGAGCAGTTCTTC
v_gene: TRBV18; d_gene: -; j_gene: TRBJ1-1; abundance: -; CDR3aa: CASSPEGIMNTEAFF; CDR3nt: TGTGCCAGCTCACCCGAGGGGATCATGAACACTGAAGCTTTCTTT
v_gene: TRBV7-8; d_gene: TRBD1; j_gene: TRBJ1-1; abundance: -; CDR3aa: CASSFATGDRNTEAFF; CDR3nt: TGTGCCAGCAGCTTCGCCACAGGGGATCGGAACACTGAAGCTTTCTTT
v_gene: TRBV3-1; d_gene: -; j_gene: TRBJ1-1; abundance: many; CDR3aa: CASSPVGRGGTEAFF; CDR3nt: TGTGCCAGCAGCCCGGTTGGACGGGGAGGGACTGAAGCTTTCTTT
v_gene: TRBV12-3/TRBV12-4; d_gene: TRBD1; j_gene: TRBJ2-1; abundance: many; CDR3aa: CASRRTGYNEQFF; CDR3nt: TGTGCCAGCAGACGGACAGGTTACAATGAGCAGTTCTTC
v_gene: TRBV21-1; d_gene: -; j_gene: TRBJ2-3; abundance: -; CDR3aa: CASSNPGLAGSDTQYF; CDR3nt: TGTGCCAGCAGCAACCCGGGACTAGCGGGATCAGATACGCAGTATTTT
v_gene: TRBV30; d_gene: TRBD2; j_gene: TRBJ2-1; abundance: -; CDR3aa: CAWFLAGEGDEQFF; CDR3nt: TGTGCCTGGTTTCTAGCGGGAGAGGGCGATGAGCAGTTCTTC
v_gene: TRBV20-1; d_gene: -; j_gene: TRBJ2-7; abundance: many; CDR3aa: CSAASQDSDYEQYF; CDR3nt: TGCAGTGCTGCCTCACAGGACAGTGACTACGAGCAGTACTTC